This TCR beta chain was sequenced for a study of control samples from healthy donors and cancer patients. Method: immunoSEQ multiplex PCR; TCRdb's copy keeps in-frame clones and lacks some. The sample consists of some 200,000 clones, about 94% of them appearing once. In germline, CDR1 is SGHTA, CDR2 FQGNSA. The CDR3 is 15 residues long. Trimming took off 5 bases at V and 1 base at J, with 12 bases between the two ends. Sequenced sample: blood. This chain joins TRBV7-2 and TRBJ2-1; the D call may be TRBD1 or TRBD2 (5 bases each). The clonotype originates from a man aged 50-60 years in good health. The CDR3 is CASSRAGRSYNEQFF. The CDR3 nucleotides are TGTGCCAGCAGCCGGGCAGGGAGATCCTACAATGAGCAGTTCTTC.